This T cell receptor (beta chain) originates from a study of spatial heterogeneity in lung cancer. This clonotype showed up many times. Its antigen is unknown. TCRdb reprocessed the 5' RACE reads with MiXCR, giving one entry per CDR3 protein. The sample yields approximately 17,000 distinct CDR3 sequences, less than 8% seen once. The sample's time point: sample taken at primary tumor resection. General study findings and limits: Expanded alpha and beta TCR counts within tumors tracked tumor mutation counts.

The length of the CDR3 is 15 residues. The germline V and J ends were trimmed by 5 bases and 7 bases, with 19 bases remaining between them. The germline gives CDR1 SGHRS, CDR2 YFSETQ. This specimen consisted of lung tumor tissue, obtained at surgery. The receptor was isolated from a male donor with early-stage non-small cell lung cancer. V usage is TRBV5-1 and J usage is TRBJ1-5; D not resolved. CDR3 residues: CASRLELEARQPQHF. CDR3 nucleotides: TGCGCCAGCAGACTTGAATTAGAGGCTCGGCAGCCCCAGCATTTT.